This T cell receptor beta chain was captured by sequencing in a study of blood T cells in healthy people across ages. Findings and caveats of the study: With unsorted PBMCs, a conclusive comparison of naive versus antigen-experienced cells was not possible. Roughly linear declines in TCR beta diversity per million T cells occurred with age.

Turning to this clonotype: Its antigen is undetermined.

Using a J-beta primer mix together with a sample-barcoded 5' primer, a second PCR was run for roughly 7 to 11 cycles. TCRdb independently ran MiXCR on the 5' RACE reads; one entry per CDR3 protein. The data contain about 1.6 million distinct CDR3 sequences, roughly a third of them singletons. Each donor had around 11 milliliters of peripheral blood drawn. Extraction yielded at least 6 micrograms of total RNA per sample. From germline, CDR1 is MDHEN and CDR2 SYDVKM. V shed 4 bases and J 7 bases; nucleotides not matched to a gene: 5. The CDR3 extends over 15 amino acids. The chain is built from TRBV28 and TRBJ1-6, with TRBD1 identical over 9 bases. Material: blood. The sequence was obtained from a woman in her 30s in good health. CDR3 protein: CASSSIDRGNSPLHF. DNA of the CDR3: TGTGCCAGCAGTTCAATCGACAGGGGGAATTCACCCCTCCACTTT.